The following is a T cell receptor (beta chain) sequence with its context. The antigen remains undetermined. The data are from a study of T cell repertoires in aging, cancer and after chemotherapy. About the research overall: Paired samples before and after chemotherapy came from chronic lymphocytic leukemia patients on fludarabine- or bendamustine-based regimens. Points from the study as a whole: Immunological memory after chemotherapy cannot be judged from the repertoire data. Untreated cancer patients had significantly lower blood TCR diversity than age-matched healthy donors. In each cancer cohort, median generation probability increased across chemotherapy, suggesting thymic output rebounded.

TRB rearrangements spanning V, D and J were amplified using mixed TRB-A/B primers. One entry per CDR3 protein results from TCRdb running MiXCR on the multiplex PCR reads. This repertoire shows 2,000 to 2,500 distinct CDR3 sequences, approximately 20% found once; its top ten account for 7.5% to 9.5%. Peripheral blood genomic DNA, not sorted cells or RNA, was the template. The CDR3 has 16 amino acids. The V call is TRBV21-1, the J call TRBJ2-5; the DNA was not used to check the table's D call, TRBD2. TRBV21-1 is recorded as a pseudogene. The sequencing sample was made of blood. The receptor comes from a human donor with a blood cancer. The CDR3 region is CASSKLLAGVEETQYF. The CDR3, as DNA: TGTGCCAGCAGCAAATTACTAGCGGGAGTCGAGGAGACCCAGTACTTC.